A single sample is the source of the 27 T cell receptor beta chains below, sequenced in a study of blood T cell repertoires in COVID-19. The table came from immunoSEQ multiplex PCR; TCRdb's copy has only in-frame clones and leaves some out. Of approximately 120,000 clones listed, roughly 72% are singletons. Sequencing was performed on peripheral blood. Receptors originate from a human donor in a cohort sampled during active COVID-19.

The rearrangement joins TRBV30 to TRBJ1-6; TRBD1 is a possible D gene (6 bases). The V end was cut by 1 base, the J end by 8 bases, with 9 bases between. Germline V lookup: CDR1 GTSNPN, CDR2 SVGIG (reference sequence). CDR3 length: 13 residues. The CDR3 region is CAWSEQGYSPLHF. CDR3 sequence (DNA): TGTGCCTGGAGTGAACAGGGTTATTCACCCCTCCACTTT. Based on the CDR3 plus reference TRBV30 and TRBJ1-6, the full variable domain is SQTIHQWPATLVQPVGSPLSLECTVEGTSNPNLYWYRQAAGRGLQLLFYSVGIGQISSEVPQNLSASRPQDRQFILSSKKLLLSDSGFYLCAWSEQGYSPLHFGNGTRLTVT.

This clone was seen once. The chain combines TRBV11-3 with TRBJ1-1; a weak D match, TRBD1 (6 bases). This CDR3 region has 15 residues. Per the germline V gene, CDR1 is SGHNT and CDR2 is YENEEA. Trimming took 5 bases from V and 6 from J, leaving 19 bases between them. CDR3 loop: CASSPRGAGVAEAFF. In DNA, the CDR3 is TGTGCCAGCAGCCCGAGAGGGGCAGGGGTCGCTGAAGCTTTCTTT.

This clone was seen a single time. This chain links TRBV7-2 with TRBJ2-7; D is uncertain. CDR1 is SGHTA and CDR2 is FQGNSA in the germline V gene. The CDR3 spans 14 residues. V was shortened by 0 bases and J by 4 bases, with 10 bases between the two germline ends. The CDR3 protein is CASSLAYAGYEQYF. DNA of the CDR3: TGTGCCAGCAGCTTAGCGTATGCAGGATACGAGCAGTACTTC.

This chain joins TRBV5-1 and TRBJ2-5; 11 bases match TRBD1. CDR1 is SGHRS, CDR2 YFSETQ, per germline. This CDR3 spans 15 amino acids. V shed 5 bases, J shed 5 bases, and the junction held 8 bases outside the gene matches. The CDR3 region is CASRRGQGALETQYF. The CDR3 region has the DNA TGCGCCAGCAGAAGAGGACAGGGGGCCTTGGAGACCCAGTACTTC.

The chain joins TRBV12-3 or TRBV12-4 to TRBJ1-2; possibly TRBD1 for D (6 bases). Trimming left V 5 bases short and J 8 bases short, with 9 bases between. The CDR3 spans 11 residues. The CDR3 DNA reads as TGTGCCAGCAGTCAGGGGAGCGGCTACACCTTC. Translating gives CASSQGSGYTF.

This clone showed up many times. The chain carries TRBV27 and TRBJ2-3; 7 nucleotides line up with TRBD2. The CDR3 length is 15 residues. Per germline, CDR1 MNHEY and CDR2 SMNVEV (reference sequence). V shed 5 bases and J 2 bases; nucleotides not matched to a gene: 7. DNA of the CDR3: TGTGCCAGCAGTCCCCGCAGCGGGGTCACAGATACGCAGTATTTT. Its translation: CASSPRSGVTDTQYF.

V usage is TRBV6-5 and J usage is TRBJ2-5; TRBD2 aligns across 13 bases. J lost 1 base, V lost 8 bases, and 4 bases had no gene match. Germline CDR1 MNHEY, CDR2 SVGAGI. CDR3 length: 15 amino acids. CDR3 sequence (DNA): TGTGCCAGCGGTAGACTAGCGGGGGGCCAAGAGACCCAGTACTTC. Protein: CASGRLAGGQETQYF.

This chain joins TRBV12-3 or TRBV12-4 and TRBJ1-2; tentatively, D is TRBD1 (6 bases). V lost 6 bases and J lost 5, with 13 bases in between. This CDR3 is 13 amino acids long. The CDR3 DNA reads TGTGCCAGCAGCCTGTCACAGGGTTATGGCTACACCTTC. This codes for CASSLSQGYGYTF.

This chain uses TRBV7-9 with TRBJ2-6; D is possibly TRBD1 (8 bases). Germline loops: CDR1 SEHNR, CDR2 FQNEAQ (reference sequence). This CDR3 has 19 residues. The V end lost 5 bases, the J end lost 0 bases, and 20 bases lay between the germline ends. Written as DNA, the CDR3 is TGTGCCAGCAGCCCGGGGGGCGGCAGGGGGCCCTCTGGGGCCAACGTCCTGACTTTC. It encodes CASSPGGGRGPSGANVLTF.

J is TRBJ2-5 and V is TRBV7-3, with D possibly matching TRBD1 (5 bases). Germline V gene lookup returns CDR1 SGHTA and CDR2 FQGTGA. The CDR3 extends over 13 amino acids. V was cut by 2 bases and J by 3 bases, with 7 bases left in between. The chain's CDR3 is CASSLQGEETQYF. CDR3 sequence (DNA): TGTGCCAGCAGCTTACAGGGCGAAGAGACCCAGTACTTC. Complete variable domain (other parts from reference TRBV7-3 and TRBJ2-5): GAGVSQTPSNKVTEKGKYVELRCDPISGHTALYWYRQSLGQGPEFLIYFQGTGAADDSGLPNDRFFAVRPEGSVSTLKIQRTERGDSAVYLCASSLQGEETQYFGPGTRLLVL.

For the CDR3, the DNA is TGTGCCACCAGCAGTGGCCGTGATCAGGGGTTCCCCTACGAGCAGTACTTC. It is translated as CATSSGRDQGFPYEQYF. The chain uses TRBV15 and TRBJ2-7; D is possibly TRBD1 (6 bases). This CDR3 is 17 amino acids long. Trimming shortened V by 3 bases and J by 2 bases, and 20 bases separated the two germline ends. Germline-derived CDR1 and CDR2 are LNHNV and YYDKDF (reference sequence).

The chain is built from TRBV6-5 and TRBJ1-3; D not resolved. The CDR3 is 14 residues long. Germline V lookup: CDR1 MNHEY, CDR2 SVGAGI. Between the trimmed V and J ends, which lost 2 bases and 1 base, there was a span of 6 bases. The CDR3 loop is CASSYEGSGNTIYF. The CDR3 DNA is TGTGCCAGCAGTTACGAGGGTTCTGGAAACACCATATATTTT.

This clone was detected only a few times. The chain is built from TRBV7-9 and TRBJ1-1; D is possibly TRBD1 (6 bases). CDR3 length: 13 residues. The V and J ends lost 2 bases and 6 bases respectively, with 10 bases between them. Per the germline V gene, CDR1 is SEHNR and CDR2 is FQNEAQ (reference sequence). This chain's CDR3 is CASSLQGRAEAFF. The CDR3 nucleotides are TGTGCCAGCAGCTTACAGGGGAGGGCTGAAGCTTTCTTT.

This chain joins TRBV7-8 and TRBJ1-1, with D perhaps matching TRBD1 (6 bases). The CDR3 sequence is 13 residues long. Deletions cut 2 bases from V and 4 bases from J, with 8 bases between. Germline V lookup: CDR1 SGHVS, CDR2 FQNEAQ. CDR3: CASSLTGITEAFF. CDR3 coding DNA: TGTGCCAGCAGCTTAACAGGGATCACTGAAGCTTTCTTT.

The chain links TRBV19 to TRBJ1-6, with 11 bases lining up with TRBD1. V shed 5 bases, J shed 9 bases, and the junction held 9 bases outside the gene matches. The germline CDR1 and CDR2 sequences are LNHDA and SQIVND (reference sequence). This CDR3 comprises 16 residues. In DNA form, the CDR3 reads TGTGCCAGTAGTTCGGGGGGACAGGGGGACGGTTCACCCCTCCACTTT. Protein: CASSSGGQGDGSPLHF.

On this clone: The same CDR3 can be traced to other DNA sequences in this sample. This chain joins TRBV2 and TRBJ1-2, with D perhaps TRBD1 (6 bases). V shed 2 bases and J shed 5 bases, with 12 bases lying between them. Germline lookup yields CDR1 SNHLY and CDR2 FYNNEI. The CDR3 contains 14 residues. The CDR3 loop is CASSETVGGYGYTF. Written as DNA, the CDR3 is TGTGCCAGCAGTGAAACGGTAGGGGGATATGGCTACACCTTC.

The chain joins TRBV6-5 to TRBJ2-7, with 10 bases aligning to TRBD1. The CDR3 totals 13 residues. The V gene end was trimmed by 5 bases and the J gene end by 7 bases; junction bases not matched to a gene: 5. CDR1 and CDR2 (germline): MNHEY, SVGAGI. CDR3 coding DNA: TGTGCCAGCAGTCGGACAGGGGGAAATGAGCAGTACTTC. As protein: CASSRTGGNEQYF.

This clone was observed a single time. The chain recombines TRBV2 with TRBJ1-2; D may be TRBD1 (5 bases). Germline V CDR1 and CDR2: SNHLY, FYNNEI. The CDR3 is 15 residues long. Trimming pared 7 bases from V and 4 bases from J, leaving 19 bases between. CDR3 sequence: CASTFPGTGVYGYTF. The CDR3 region has the DNA TGTGCCAGCACGTTTCCCGGGACGGGAGTCTATGGCTACACCTTC.

The J gene is TRBJ2-7, the V gene TRBV5-1; tentatively, D is TRBD1 (5 bases). The CDR3 consists of 13 residues. Germline assignment: CDR1 SGHRS and CDR2 YFSETQ. V lost 0 bases and J 3 bases, leaving 7 bases between the germline ends. CDR3 DNA: TGCGCCAGCAGCTTGGACACAGGCTACGAGCAGTACTTC. Translated: CASSLDTGYEQYF.

V and J are TRBV4-2 and TRBJ2-7; 8 bases align to TRBD1. Germline-derived CDR1 and CDR2 are LGHNA and YNFKEQ. Trimming cost V 1 base and J 0 bases; bases outside gene matches: 5. CDR3 length equals 16 residues. CDR3 in amino acids: CASSQAPGQVSYEQYF. Here the CDR3 DNA reads TGTGCCAGCAGCCAAGCCCCGGGACAGGTCTCCTACGAGCAGTACTTC.

The gene calls are TRBV19 and TRBJ1-5; TRBD1 aligns across 8 bases. Germline CDR1 LNHDA, CDR2 SQIVND (reference sequence). The length of the CDR3 is 15 residues. V lost 6 bases and J lost 4; bases outside the gene matches: 8. The CDR3 sequence: CASRSGGAENQPQHF. CDR3 in DNA: TGTGCCAGTAGATCAGGGGGCGCGGAGAATCAGCCCCAGCATTTT.

The genes are TRBV5-1 and TRBJ2-1, with 15 bases that match TRBD2. CDR1 and CDR2 from the germline V gene are SGHRS and YFSETQ. V dropped 6 bases and J dropped 0; count of bases not matched to a gene: 10. This CDR3 is built from 19 residues. CDR3 loop: CASTHGTSGGSSSYNEQFF. CDR3 bases: TGCGCCAGCACCCATGGGACTAGCGGGGGGTCCAGCTCCTACAATGAGCAGTTCTTC.

Here the CDR3 DNA reads TGTGCCAGCAGCGACAGGGCCCCTAACTATGGCTACACCTTC. This encodes CASSDRAPNYGYTF. The chain employs TRBV6-6 and TRBJ1-2, with 7 bases that match TRBD1. Trimming removed 6 bases from V and 0 bases from J; junction bases left unmatched: 4. Germline CDR1 is MNHNY and CDR2 is SVGAGI (reference sequence). This CDR3 region has 14 residues.

The chain is built from TRBV5-6 and TRBJ2-2; the match to TRBD2 covers 8 bases. V dropped 2 bases and J dropped 2; count of bases not matched to a gene: 5. Germline values: CDR1 SGHDT, CDR2 YYEEEE. The CDR3 consists of 16 residues. The CDR3 loop reads CASSFTGGTNTGELFF. CDR3 sequence (DNA): TGTGCCAGCAGCTTTACGGGGGGGACTAACACCGGGGAGCTGTTTTTT.

The chain links TRBV10-3 to TRBJ1-5, with TRBD1 matching 9 bases. CDR1 and CDR2 (germline): ENHRY, SYGVKD. This CDR3 has 13 amino acids. Trimming took 5 bases from V and 5 from J; bases not matched to a gene: 1. The DNA for the CDR3 is TGTGCCATCAGTCGGGACAGGGATCAGCCCCAGCATTTT. This translates into CAISRDRDQPQHF.

The J gene is TRBJ2-5, the V gene TRBV6-5; maybe TRBD1 (5 bases). The CDR3 runs 12 residues. Germline CDR1 reads MNHEY; CDR2 reads SVGAGI. The V end lost 7 bases, the J end lost 6 bases, and 12 bases lay between the germline ends. The DNA of the CDR3 is TGTGCCAGCATTGGCAGGGCACAGACCCAGTACTTC. Protein sequence: CASIGRAQTQYF.

This chain uses TRBV6-5 with TRBJ2-7, with D possibly being TRBD2 (6 bases). Per the germline V gene, CDR1 is MNHEY and CDR2 is SVGAGI. V was pared by 6 bases and J by 6 bases, with 21 bases between. The CDR3 extends over 15 amino acids. The CDR3 DNA reads as TGTGCCAGCAGCCGTGAAACTGGGGGGACGAGCGAGCAGTACTTC. Translated: CASSRETGGTSEQYF.